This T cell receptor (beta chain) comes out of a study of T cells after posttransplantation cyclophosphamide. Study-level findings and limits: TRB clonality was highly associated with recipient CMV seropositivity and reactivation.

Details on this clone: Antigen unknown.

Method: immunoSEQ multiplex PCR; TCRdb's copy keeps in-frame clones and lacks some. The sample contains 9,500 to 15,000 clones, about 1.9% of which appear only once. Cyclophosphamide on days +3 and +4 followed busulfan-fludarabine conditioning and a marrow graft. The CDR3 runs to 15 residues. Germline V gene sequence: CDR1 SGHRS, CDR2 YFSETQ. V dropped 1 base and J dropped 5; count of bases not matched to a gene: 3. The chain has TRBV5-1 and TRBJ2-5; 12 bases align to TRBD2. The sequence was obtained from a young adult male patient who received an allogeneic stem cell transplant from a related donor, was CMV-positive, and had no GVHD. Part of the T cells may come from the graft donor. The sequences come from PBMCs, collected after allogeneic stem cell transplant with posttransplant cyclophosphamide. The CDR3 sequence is CASSLLGLAGETQYF. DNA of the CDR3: TGCGCCAGCAGCTTGTTAGGACTAGCGGGGGAGACCCAGTACTTC.